This T cell receptor beta chain was documented in a study of a mutant IDH1 vaccine in newly diagnosed glioma. Study context: Vaccination followed radiotherapy alone by 4-6 weeks, or accompanied temozolomide cycles.

Some clones are missing from TCRdb's copy, which holds only in-frame ones; the method was immunoSEQ multiplex PCR. The sample lists 40,000 to 45,000 clones; about 80% were seen once. The time point was: week 35, safety follow-up. Vaccination used 300 ug of mutant IDH1 20-mer peptide per dose, with topical imiquimod. Notes on the study in general: Pseudoprogression seemingly bore no relation to changes in top peripheral T cell clonotypes. The vaccine induced immune responses, and these occurred in more than 80% of patients.

Trimming pared 3 bases from V and 2 bases from J, leaving 11 bases between. The CDR3 loop spans 14 amino acids. Germline lookup yields CDR1 LNHDA and CDR2 SQIVND (reference sequence). About this clone itself: Antigen specificity is unknown.

This TCR came from a woman between 45 and 65 years old with glioma. The material was PBMCs, obtained from a glioma patient whose treatment included an IDH1 peptide vaccine. This sequence joins TRBV19 and TRBJ2-7; TRBD1 is a possible D gene (6 bases). The CDR3: CASSIRDTTYEQYF. The DNA of the CDR3 is TGTGCCAGTAGTATCCGGGACACCACCTACGAGCAGTACTTC.